This TCR beta chain is drawn from a study of tumor-infiltrating lymphocytes in localized non-small cell lung cancer. Points from the study as a whole: Immunotypes IM1 and IM2 had similar TCR-derived T-cell fractions.

TCRdb's table, derived via immunoSEQ multiplex PCR, lists solely in-frame clones and lacks some. In the table there are roughly 10,000 clones, around four fifths of which are singletons. From germline, CDR1 is WNHNN and CDR2 SYGVQD (reference sequence). This CDR3 spans 10 amino acids. V lost 7 bases and J 5 bases, leaving 6 bases between the germline ends. Note on this clone: Its antigen is unidentified.

V usage is TRBV10-1 and J usage is TRBJ2-7; D is uncertain. The receptor was derived from a human donor with non-small cell lung cancer. Sequencing was carried out using uninvolved lung tissue not adjacent to the tumor. CDR3 protein: CASKKDEQYF. The DNA of the CDR3 is TGCGCCAGCAAGAAGGACGAGCAGTACTTC.